The text below deals with one TCR beta chain. The data stem from a study of blood T cell repertoires in COVID-19. How the authors handled the data: How many nucleated cells were present was estimated from reference gene primer amplification. Assay used: immunoSEQ multiplex PCR; TCRdb lists only in-frame clones, some missing. D and trimming come from the DNA, and the V and J calls and clone size come from that table. The repertoire includes 300,000 or so clones, over 85% of them detected once, and less than 3.5% sits in the top ten. This CDR3 spans 17 amino acids. The V gene lost 1 base and the J gene lost 8 bases, with 20 bases spanning the gap. Germline CDR1 reads LNHDA; CDR2 reads SQIVND (reference sequence). Cohort placement rested on clinical history that participants reported themselves.

The rearrangement links TRBV19 to TRBJ1-4, with D perhaps TRBD1 (5 bases). Sequencing input: PBMCs or T cells enriched from blood (not recorded which). This receptor was identified in a woman in her forties or fifties who had been exposed to COVID-19. The CDR3 nucleotides read TGTGCCAGTAGTATAGTATTTGAGGCCAGGGTTACCGAAAAACTGTTTTTT. This gives the protein CASSIVFEARVTEKLFF.